The clone carrying this T cell receptor beta chain was detected only a few times. TCRdb fed the 5' RACE reads into MiXCR, producing one record per CDR3 protein. Here the sample spans 400,000 to 550,000 distinct CDR3 sequences, roughly 23% being singletons. This CDR3 spans 15 amino acids. CDR1 and CDR2 from the germline V gene are LGHNT and FRNRAP. V was trimmed by 4 bases and J by 0 bases, leaving 10 bases between them. The data derive from a study of T-cell memory formation after mild COVID-19. The source of this sequence is an adult woman who had mild COVID-19 (a few samples of this study predate the infection). Cell type and time point are not known. Sequencing used PBMCs or a T cell subset sorted from them (not recorded which). V is TRBV12-5 and J is TRBJ2-1; no clear D. CDR3 nucleotide sequence: TGTGCTAGTGGTTCCCCGGAGCGCTCCTACAATGAGCAGTTCTTC. Encoded protein: CASGSPERSYNEQFF. The whole variable domain, filled in from reference TRBV12-5 and TRBJ2-1, reads DARVTQTPRHKVTEMGQEVTMRCQPILGHNTVFWYRQTMMQGLELLAYFRNRAPLDDSGMPKDRFSAEMPDATLATLKIQPSEPRDSAVYFCASGSPERSYNEQFFGPGTRLTVL.